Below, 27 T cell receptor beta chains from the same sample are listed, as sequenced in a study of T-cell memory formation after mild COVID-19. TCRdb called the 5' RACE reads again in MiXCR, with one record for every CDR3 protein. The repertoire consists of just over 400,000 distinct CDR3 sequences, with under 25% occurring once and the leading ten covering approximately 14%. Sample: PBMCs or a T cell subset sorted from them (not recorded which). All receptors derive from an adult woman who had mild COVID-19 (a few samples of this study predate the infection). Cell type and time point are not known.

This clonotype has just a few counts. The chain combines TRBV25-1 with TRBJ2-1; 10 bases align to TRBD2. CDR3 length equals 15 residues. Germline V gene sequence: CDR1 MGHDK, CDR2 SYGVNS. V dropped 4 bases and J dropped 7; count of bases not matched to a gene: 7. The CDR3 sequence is CASSALAGVWNEQFF. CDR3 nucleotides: TGTGCCAGCAGTGCTCTAGCGGGGGTGTGGAATGAGCAGTTCTTC.

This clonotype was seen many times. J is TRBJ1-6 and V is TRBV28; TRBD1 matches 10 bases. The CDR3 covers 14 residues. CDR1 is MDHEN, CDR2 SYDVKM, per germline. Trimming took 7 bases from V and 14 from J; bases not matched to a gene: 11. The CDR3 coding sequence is TGTGCCAGCACCCAGACAGGGGGCCTTGCGGCCCTCCACTTT. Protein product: CASTQTGGLAALHF.

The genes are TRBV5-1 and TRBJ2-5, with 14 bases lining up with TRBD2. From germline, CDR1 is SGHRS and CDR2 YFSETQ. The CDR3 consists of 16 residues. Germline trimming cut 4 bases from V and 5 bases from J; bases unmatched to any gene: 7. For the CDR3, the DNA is TGCGCCAGCAGCCCGCGACTAGCGGGGGGGCTTGAGACCCAGTACTTC. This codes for CASSPRLAGGLETQYF.

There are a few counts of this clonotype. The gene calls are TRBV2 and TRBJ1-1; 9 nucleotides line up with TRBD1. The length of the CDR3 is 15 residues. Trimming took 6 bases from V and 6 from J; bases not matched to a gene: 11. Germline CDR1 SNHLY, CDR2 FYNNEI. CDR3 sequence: CASRNNRQGVAEAFF. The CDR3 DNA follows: TGTGCCAGCAGAAACAATAGACAGGGGGTTGCTGAAGCTTTCTTT.

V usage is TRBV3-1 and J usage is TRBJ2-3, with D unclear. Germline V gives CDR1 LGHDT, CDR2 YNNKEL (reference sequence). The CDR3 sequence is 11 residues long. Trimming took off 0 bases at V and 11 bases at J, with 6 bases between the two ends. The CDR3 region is CASSQESLQYF. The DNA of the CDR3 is TGTGCCAGCAGCCAAGAATCACTGCAGTATTTT.

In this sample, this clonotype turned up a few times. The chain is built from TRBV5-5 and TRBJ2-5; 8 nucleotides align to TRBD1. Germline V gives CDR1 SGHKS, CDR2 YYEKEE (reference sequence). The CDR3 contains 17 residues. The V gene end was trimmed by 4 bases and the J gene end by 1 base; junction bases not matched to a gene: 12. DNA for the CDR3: TGTGCCAGCAGCCCCCCGACACGACAGGGGTCCCAAGAGACCCAGTACTTC. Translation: CASSPPTRQGSQETQYF.

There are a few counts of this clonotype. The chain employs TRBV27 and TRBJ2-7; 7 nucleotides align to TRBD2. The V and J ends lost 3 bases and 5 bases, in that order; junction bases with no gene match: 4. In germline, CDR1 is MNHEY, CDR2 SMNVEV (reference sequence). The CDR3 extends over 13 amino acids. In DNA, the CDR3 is TGTGCCAGCAGTTTTCTAGCGGTTAACGAGCAGTACTTC. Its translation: CASSFLAVNEQYF.

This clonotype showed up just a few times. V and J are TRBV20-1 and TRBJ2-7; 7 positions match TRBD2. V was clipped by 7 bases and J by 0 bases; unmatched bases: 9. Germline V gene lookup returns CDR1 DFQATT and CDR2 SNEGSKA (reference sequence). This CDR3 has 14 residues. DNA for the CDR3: TGCAGTGGGGGACCCTCTAGCGGCTCCTACGAGCAGTACTTC. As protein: CSGGPSSGSYEQYF.

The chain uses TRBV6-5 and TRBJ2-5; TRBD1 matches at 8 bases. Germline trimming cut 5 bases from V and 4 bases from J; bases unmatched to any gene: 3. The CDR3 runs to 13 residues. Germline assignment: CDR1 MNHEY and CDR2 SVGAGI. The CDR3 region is CASSDRGRETQYF. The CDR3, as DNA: TGTGCCAGCAGTGACAGGGGCAGAGAGACCCAGTACTTC.

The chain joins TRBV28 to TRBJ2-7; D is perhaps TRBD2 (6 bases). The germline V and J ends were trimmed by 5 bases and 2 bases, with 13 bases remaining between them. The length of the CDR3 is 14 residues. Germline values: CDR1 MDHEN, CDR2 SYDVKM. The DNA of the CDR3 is TGTGCCAGCAGTGCCAGGGAGGCGGCCTACGAGCAGTACTTC. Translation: CASSAREAAYEQYF.

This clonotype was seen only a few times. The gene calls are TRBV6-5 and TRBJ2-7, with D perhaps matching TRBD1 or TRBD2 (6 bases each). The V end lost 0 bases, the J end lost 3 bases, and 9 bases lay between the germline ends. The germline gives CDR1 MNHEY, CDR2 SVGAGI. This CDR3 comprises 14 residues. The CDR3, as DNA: TGTGCCAGCAGTTACTCGAGGGGGGACTACGAGCAGTACTTC. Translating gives CASSYSRGDYEQYF.

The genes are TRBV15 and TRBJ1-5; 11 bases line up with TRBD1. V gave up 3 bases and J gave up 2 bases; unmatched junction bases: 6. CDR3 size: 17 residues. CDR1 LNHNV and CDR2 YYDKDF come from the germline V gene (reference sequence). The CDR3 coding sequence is TGTGCCACCAGCAGGGACAGGGGGCTGGAGGGCAATCAGCCCCAGCATTTT. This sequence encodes CATSRDRGLEGNQPQHF. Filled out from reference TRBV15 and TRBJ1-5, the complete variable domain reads DAMVIQNPRYQVTQFGKPVTLSCSQTLNHNVMYWYQQKSSQAPKLLFHYYDKDFNNEADTPDNFQSRRPNTSFCFLDIRSPGLGDTAMYLCATSRDRGLEGNQPQHFGDGTRLSIL.

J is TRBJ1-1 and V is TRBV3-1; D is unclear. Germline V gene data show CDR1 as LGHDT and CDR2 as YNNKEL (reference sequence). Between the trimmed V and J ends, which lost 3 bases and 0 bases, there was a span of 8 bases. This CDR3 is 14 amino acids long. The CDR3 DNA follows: TGTGCCAGCAGCCATGACGTTCTGAACACTGAAGCTTTCTTT. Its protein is CASSHDVLNTEAFF.

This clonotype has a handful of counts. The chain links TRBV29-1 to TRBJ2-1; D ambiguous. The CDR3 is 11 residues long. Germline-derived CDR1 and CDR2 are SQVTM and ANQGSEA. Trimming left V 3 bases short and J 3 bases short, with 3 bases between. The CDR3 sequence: CSVELYNEQFF. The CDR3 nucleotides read TGCAGCGTTGAGCTCTACAATGAGCAGTTCTTC.

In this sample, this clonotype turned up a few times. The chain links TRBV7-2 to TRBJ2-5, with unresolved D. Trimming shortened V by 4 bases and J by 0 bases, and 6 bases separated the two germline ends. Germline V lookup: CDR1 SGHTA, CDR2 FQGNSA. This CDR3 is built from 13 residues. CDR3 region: CASSYTYQETQYF. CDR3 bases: TGTGCCAGCAGCTATACGTACCAAGAGACCCAGTACTTC.

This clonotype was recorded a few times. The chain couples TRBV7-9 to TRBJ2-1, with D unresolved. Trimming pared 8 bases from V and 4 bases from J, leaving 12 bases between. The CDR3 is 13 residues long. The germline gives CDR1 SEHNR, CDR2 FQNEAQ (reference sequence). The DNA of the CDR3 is TGTGCCAGCTCAAAAGGCCTGTACAATGAGCAGTTCTTC. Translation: CASSKGLYNEQFF.

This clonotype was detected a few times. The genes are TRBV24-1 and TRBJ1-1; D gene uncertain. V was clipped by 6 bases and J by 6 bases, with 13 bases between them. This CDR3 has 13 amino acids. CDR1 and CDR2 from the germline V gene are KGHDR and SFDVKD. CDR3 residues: CATSYSGSPEAFF. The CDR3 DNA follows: TGTGCCACCAGTTATTCAGGTTCTCCTGAAGCTTTCTTT.

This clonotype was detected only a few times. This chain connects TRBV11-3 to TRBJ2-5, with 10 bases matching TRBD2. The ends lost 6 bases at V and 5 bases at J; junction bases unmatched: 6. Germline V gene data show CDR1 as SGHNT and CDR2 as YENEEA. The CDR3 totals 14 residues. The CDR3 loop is CASSPSGSTETQYF. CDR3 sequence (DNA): TGTGCCAGCAGTCCTAGCGGGAGTACCGAGACCCAGTACTTC.

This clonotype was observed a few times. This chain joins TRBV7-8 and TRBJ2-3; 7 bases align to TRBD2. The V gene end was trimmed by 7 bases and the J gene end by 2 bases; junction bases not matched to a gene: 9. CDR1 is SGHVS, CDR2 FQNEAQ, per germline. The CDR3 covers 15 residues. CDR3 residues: CASTQSGAFTDTQYF. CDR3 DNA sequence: TGTGCCAGCACCCAGAGCGGGGCCTTCACAGATACGCAGTATTTT.

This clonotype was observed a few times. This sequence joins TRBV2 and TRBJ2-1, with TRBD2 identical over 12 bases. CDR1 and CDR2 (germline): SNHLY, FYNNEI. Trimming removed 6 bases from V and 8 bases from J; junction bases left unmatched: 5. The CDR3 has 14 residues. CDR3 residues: CASSATSGSDEQFF. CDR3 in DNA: TGTGCCAGCAGCGCGACTAGCGGGAGTGATGAGCAGTTCTTC. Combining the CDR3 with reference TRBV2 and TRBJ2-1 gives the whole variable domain EPEVTQTPSHQVTQMGQEVILRCVPISNHLYFYWYRQILGQKVEFLVSFYNNEISEKSEIFDDQFSVERPDGSNFTLKIRSTKLEDSAMYFCASSATSGSDEQFFGPGTRLTVL.

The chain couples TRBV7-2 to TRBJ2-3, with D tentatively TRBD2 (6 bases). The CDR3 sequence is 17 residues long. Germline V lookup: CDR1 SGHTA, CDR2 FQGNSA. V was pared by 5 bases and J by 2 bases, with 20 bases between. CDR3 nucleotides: TGTGCCAGCAGCACCACCGGGACTCCCGGGCCCACAGATACGCAGTATTTT. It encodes CASSTTGTPGPTDTQYF.

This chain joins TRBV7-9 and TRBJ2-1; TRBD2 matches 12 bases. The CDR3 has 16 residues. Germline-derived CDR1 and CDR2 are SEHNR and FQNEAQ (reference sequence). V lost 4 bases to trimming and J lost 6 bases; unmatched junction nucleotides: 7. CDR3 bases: TGTGCCAGCAGCTCGATCGGACTAGCGGGACTCAATGAGCAGTTCTTC. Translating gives CASSSIGLAGLNEQFF.

CDR3 in amino acids: CASTPGRYGYTF. The CDR3 DNA sequence: TGTGCCAGCACCCCGGGACGATATGGCTACACCTTC. The chain uses TRBV6-5 and TRBJ1-2; D might be TRBD1 (5 bases). Germline CDR1 MNHEY, CDR2 SVGAGI. The CDR3 contains 12 residues. With 7 bases removed from V and 5 bases from J, the gap between germline ends came to 11 bases.

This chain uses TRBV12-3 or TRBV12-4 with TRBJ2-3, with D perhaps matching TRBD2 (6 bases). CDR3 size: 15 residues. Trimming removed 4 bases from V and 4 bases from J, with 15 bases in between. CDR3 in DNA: TGTGCCAGCAGTTCCAACATAGGAGGGCCAGATACGCAGTATTTT. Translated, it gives CASSSNIGGPDTQYF.

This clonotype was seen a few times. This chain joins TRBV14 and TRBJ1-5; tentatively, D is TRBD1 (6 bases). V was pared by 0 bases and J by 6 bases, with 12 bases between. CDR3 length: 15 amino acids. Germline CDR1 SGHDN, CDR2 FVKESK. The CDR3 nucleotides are TGTGCCAGCAGCCAAGATTCGGGGGCGGGTCAGCCCCAGCATTTT. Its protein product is CASSQDSGAGQPQHF.

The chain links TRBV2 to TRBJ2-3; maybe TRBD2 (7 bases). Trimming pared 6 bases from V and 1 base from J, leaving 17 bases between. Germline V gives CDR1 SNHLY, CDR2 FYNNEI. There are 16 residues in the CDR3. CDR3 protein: CASRGPSGGGTDTQYF. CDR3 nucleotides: TGTGCCAGCAGGGGGCCATCGGGGGGCGGCACAGATACGCAGTATTTT.

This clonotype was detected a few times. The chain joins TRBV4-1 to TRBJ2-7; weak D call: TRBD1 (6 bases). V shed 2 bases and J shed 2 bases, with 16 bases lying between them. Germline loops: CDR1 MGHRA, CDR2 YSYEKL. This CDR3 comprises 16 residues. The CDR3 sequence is CASSQYGQNPTYEQYF. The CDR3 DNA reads TGCGCCAGCAGCCAATACGGACAGAACCCCACCTACGAGCAGTACTTC.